A selection of T cell receptor beta chains follows, all from one sample in a study of blood T cell repertoires in COVID-19. Some clones are missing from TCRdb's copy, which holds only in-frame ones; the method was immunoSEQ multiplex PCR. The sample records approximately 300,000 clones, around nine tenths being singletons. Source material: peripheral blood. The receptors come from a woman in her forties or fifties with active or convalescent COVID-19. Both conserved end residues are part of each CDR3. The D gene is left open where the match is weak. Rows may omit the clone size; those that give it use once, few, many or a size class.

j_call d_call v_call clone_size cdr3_aa cdr3_nt
TRBJ2-5 TRBD2 TRBV5-4 - CASSLINRASGETQYF TGTGCCAGCAGCCTAATAAACCGGGCTAGCGGAGAGACCCAGTACTTC
TRBJ1-3 TRBD1 TRBV9 once CASSVGGTGWQGSGNTIYF TGTGCCAGCAGCGTAGGGGGGACAGGTTGGCAAGGGTCTGGAAACACCATATATTTT
TRBJ1-3 - TRBV10-3 - CAIMGNSGASGNTIYF TGTGCCATCATGGGGAACAGTGGGGCGAGTGGAAACACCATATATTTT
TRBJ2-3 - TRBV7-3 - CASSQGDAQYF TGTGCCAGCAGCCAAGGGGATGCGCAGTATTTT
TRBJ2-7 - TRBV7-8 - CASSLRPLPYEQYF TGTGCCAGCAGCTTGCGTCCCCTTCCCTACGAGCAGTACTTC
TRBJ1-1 - TRBV7-2 few CASSLPRGTEAFF TGTGCCAGCAGCTTACCGCGGGGCACTGAAGCTTTCTTT
TRBJ2-1 TRBD2 TRBV7-3 - CASSPKGTSGGNEQFF TGTGCCAGCAGCCCAAAGGGGACTAGCGGGGGTAATGAGCAGTTCTTC
TRBJ2-2 - TRBV3-1/TRBV3-2 - CASSLGVSNTGELFF TGTGCCAGCAGCCTGGGAGTCTCGAACACCGGGGAGCTGTTTTTT
TRBJ1-2 - TRBV4-3 - CASSQEERVSVYGYTF TGCGCCAGCAGCCAAGAAGAGCGGGTATCTGTGTATGGCTACACCTTC
TRBJ2-1 TRBD1 TRBV7-3 - CASSPNHGQVYNEQFF TGTGCCAGCAGCCCAAATCACGGACAGGTCTACAATGAGCAGTTCTTC
TRBJ1-1 - TRBV2 few CASTVEGGGGTEAFF TGTGCCAGCACGGTAGAGGGAGGGGGTGGCACTGAAGCTTTCTTT
TRBJ1-1 - TRBV30 - CAWSLKGRNTEAFF TGTGCCTGGAGTTTGAAAGGGAGGAACACTGAAGCTTTCTTT
TRBJ2-6 - TRBV6-4 - CASRDHSGANVLTF TGTGCCAGCCGTGACCACTCTGGGGCCAACGTCCTGACTTTC
TRBJ2-3 - TRBV29-1 - CSVSTVYPTDTQYF TGCAGCGTCTCGACAGTTTACCCCACAGATACGCAGTATTTT
TRBJ1-1 - TRBV30 - CAWRETVEAFF TGTGCCTGGAGGGAAACAGTTGAAGCTTTCTTT
TRBJ2-1 - TRBV7-2 - CASSSRNEQFF TGTGCCAGCAGCTCCAGGAATGAGCAGTTCTTC
TRBJ2-7 - TRBV7-9 - CASSLGGENYEQYF TGTGCCAGCAGCTTAGGCGGGGAAAACTACGAGCAGTACTTC
TRBJ2-1 TRBD2 TRBV7-2 - CASSWTGTSVYNEQFF TGTGCCAGCAGCTGGACCGGGACTAGCGTGTACAATGAGCAGTTCTTC
TRBJ1-3 - TRBV4-2 once CASSQISSDRNTIYF TGTGCCAGCAGCCAAATTTCTAGTGACAGGAACACCATATATTTT
TRBJ2-5 TRBD2 TRBV7-3 - CASSLSGSGETQYF TGTGCCAGCAGCTTAAGCGGGAGCGGAGAGACCCAGTACTTC
TRBJ2-5 - TRBV18 - CASSYRGLEETQYF TGTGCCAGCTCCTACAGGGGACTTGAAGAGACCCAGTACTTC
TRBJ2-2 - TRBV18 - CASSAGTANTGELFF TGTGCCAGCTCAGCCGGGACTGCCAACACCGGGGAGCTGTTTTTT
TRBJ2-5 - TRBV7-2 - CASSLLFQETQYF TGTGCCAGCAGCCTACTTTTCCAAGAGACCCAGTACTTC
TRBJ1-5 - TRBV4-3 once CASSQAAEGQPQHF TGCGCCAGCAGCCAAGCCGCGGAGGGGCAGCCCCAGCATTTT
TRBJ2-7 TRBD2 TRBV19 - CASSTGTSGSREQYF TGTGCCAGTAGTACCGGGACTAGCGGATCCCGGGAGCAGTACTTC
TRBJ1-2 - TRBV5-1 - CASSLKTREGGYTF TGCGCCAGCAGCTTGAAGACCAGGGAGGGTGGCTACACCTTC
TRBJ2-3 TRBD2 TRBV12-3/TRBV12-4 - CASRGGGDTQYF TGTGCCAGCAGGGGGGGAGGGGATACGCAGTATTTT
TRBJ1-6 - TRBV6-2/TRBV6-3 - CASSYSRRGDSPLHF TGTGCCAGCAGTTACTCGAGGCGGGGGGATTCACCCCTCCACTTT
TRBJ1-3 - TRBV10-3 - CAISDTGIAGNTIYF TGTGCCATCAGTGATACAGGGATAGCTGGAAACACCATATATTTT